This record looks at one T cell receptor beta chain sequence and its context. This record belongs to a study of blood T cell repertoires in COVID-19. This study enrolled people aged 18 to 89 from roughly 22 US geographic areas. Allocation to cohorts depended on clinical history reported by the participants. This CDR3 spans 13 amino acids. Between the trimmed V and J ends, which lost 6 bases and 1 base, there was a span of 9 bases. The germline V gene encodes CDR1 SGHAT and CDR2 FQNNGV. Clones were sequenced by immunoSEQ multiplex PCR, and TCRdb holds only the in-frame ones, with some missing. The data contain around 300,000 clones, about 88% of them singletons.

Sequenced material: PBMCs or T cells enriched from blood (not recorded which). This sequence originates from a woman in her fifties or sixties who had recovered from COVID-19. The rearrangement links TRBV11-2 to TRBJ1-1, with D possibly matching TRBD1 (5 bases). DNA of the CDR3: TGTGCCAGCAGGTCCACAGGGAACACTGAAGCTTTCTTT. Translation gives CASRSTGNTEAFF. Supplemented by reference TRBV11-2 and TRBJ1-1, the full variable domain reads EAGVAQSPRYKIIEKRQSVAFWCNPISGHATLYWYQQILGQGPKLLIQFQNNGVVDDSQLPKDRFSAERLKGVDSTLKIQPAKLEDSAVYLCASRSTGNTEAFFGQGTRLTVV.